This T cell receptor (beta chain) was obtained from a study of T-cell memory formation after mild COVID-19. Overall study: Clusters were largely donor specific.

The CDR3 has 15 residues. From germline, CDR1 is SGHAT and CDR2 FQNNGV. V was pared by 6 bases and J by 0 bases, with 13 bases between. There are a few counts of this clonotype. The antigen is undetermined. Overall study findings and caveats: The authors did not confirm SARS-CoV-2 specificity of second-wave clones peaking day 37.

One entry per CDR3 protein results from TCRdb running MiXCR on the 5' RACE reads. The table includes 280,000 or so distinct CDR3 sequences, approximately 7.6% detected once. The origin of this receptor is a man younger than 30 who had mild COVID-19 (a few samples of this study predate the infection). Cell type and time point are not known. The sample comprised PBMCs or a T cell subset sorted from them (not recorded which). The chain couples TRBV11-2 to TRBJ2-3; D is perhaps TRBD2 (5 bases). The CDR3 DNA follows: TGTGCCAGCAGAGGAAGCGGATCTAGCACAGATACGCAGTATTTT. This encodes CASRGSGSSTDTQYF.